Presented here are 5 T cell receptor beta chains from one specimen sequenced in a study of cytomegalovirus exposure and HLA in healthy donors. Researchers ran the PCR with 60 Vbeta and 13 Jbeta primers. Sequenced by immunoSEQ multiplex PCR; TCRdb stores in-frame clones only, minus some. The table includes around 200,000 clones, 77% detected once. Sequenced material: PBMCs. The receptor set was obtained from a woman aged 60 to 75 in good health and CMV-seropositive.

The chain recombines TRBV27 with TRBJ1-1; 7 bases align to TRBD1. In germline, CDR1 is MNHEY, CDR2 SMNVEV (reference sequence). J gave up 0 bases and V 7 bases, and 14 bases lay outside the gene matches. This CDR3 has 17 residues. DNA for the CDR3: TGTGCCAGCACTCAAGCGACAGGGCACGATATGAACACTGAAGCTTTCTTT. Residues: CASTQATGHDMNTEAFF.

The chain joins TRBV9 to TRBJ1-2; maybe TRBD1 (6 bases). V gave up 0 bases and J gave up 4 bases, with 16 bases separating them. CDR1 SGDLS and CDR2 YYNGEE come from the germline V gene. This CDR3 has 16 residues. The CDR3 nucleotides read TGTGCCAGCAGCGTAGAGGCAGGGGTTAGCAGCTATGGCTACACCTTC. Encoded protein: CASSVEAGVSSYGYTF.

In this sample, this clone turned up a few times. V and J are TRBV11-2 and TRBJ1-1, with 9 bases lining up with TRBD1. Trimming removed 5 bases from V and 2 bases from J; junction bases left unmatched: 3. This CDR3 region has 14 residues. In germline, CDR1 is SGHAT, CDR2 FQNNGV. CDR3 residues: CASSPDRGNTEAFF. The CDR3, as DNA: TGTGCCAGCAGCCCGGACAGGGGTAACACTGAAGCTTTCTTT.

This clone was seen just once. The gene calls are TRBV6-5 and TRBJ1-6, with D possibly TRBD1 on 6 matching bases. The V end lost 5 bases, the J end lost 7 bases, and 12 bases lay between the germline ends. CDR3 size: 14 residues. Germline CDR1 and CDR2: MNHEY and SVGAGI. The CDR3 sequence is CASSRQGGNSPLHF. The CDR3 DNA reads TGTGCCAGCAGTCGCCAAGGGGGAAATTCACCCCTCCACTTT.

As to this clone: One end of the junction is discordant with germline, which a read error may explain. The rearrangement uses TRBV7-9 and TRBJ2-6, with D perhaps matching TRBD1 (5 bases). The CDR3 is 14 amino acids. CDR1 is SEHNR and CDR2 is FQNEAQ in the germline V gene (reference sequence). The CDR3 loop is CAGADSSGANGLTF. CDR3 DNA: TGTGCCGGTGCCGACTCATCTGGGGCCAACGGCCTGACTTTC.